Here is one T cell receptor beta chain with its context. This sample stems from a study of CD8 T cells in Susac syndrome. TCR beta was sequenced from blood CD8+ and CD4+ T cells. V dropped 7 bases and J dropped 4; count of bases not matched to a gene: 1. The CDR3 is 14 amino acids. Looked up from germline, CDR1 is ENHRY and CDR2 is SYGVKD. Reverse transcription of 0.5 to 1 ug RNA was performed with random hexamers. TCRdb processed the immunoSEQ multiplex PCR reads anew with MiXCR; each CDR3 protein has one entry. The table has 100,000 or so distinct CDR3 sequences, around 94% seen once. The rearrangement uses TRBV10-3 and TRBJ2-1, with 13 bases fitting TRBD2. The specimen sequenced was CD4+ T cells from PBMCs. The clonotype originates from a human donor with Susac syndrome. The DNA for the CDR3 is TGTGCCATCAAGACTAGCGGGGGGTACAATGAGCAGTTCTTC. Residues: CAIKTSGGYNEQFF.